This T cell receptor beta chain was captured in a study of Tregs in tolerant kidney transplant recipients. General study findings and limits: Expanding Tregs on activated donor B cells appeared to best identify donor-specific TCRbeta clones. Validation in larger populations is needed because few patients were studied.

Concerning this clone: What it binds is not known.

CD4+CD25+CD127- Tregs, CD4+CD25- non-Tregs, CD4 and CD8 cells were sorted. Repertoires were generated with immunoSEQ multiplex PCR, while TCRdb's copy carries only in-frame clones and drops some. The sample lists about 240,000 clones; about four fifths were seen once. Sequenced sample: CD4+ T cells from blood. The clonotype comes from a human donor in good health.

The CDR3 nucleotides read TGCGCCAGCACCCTTGGGGTGACAGGGGGCTCAGATACGCAGTATTTT. Amino acid sequence: CASTLGVTGGSDTQYF. V and J are TRBV5-1 and TRBJ2-3; 10 bases match TRBD1. The CDR3 has 16 amino acids. V dropped 6 bases and J dropped 4; count of bases not matched to a gene: 11. Germline V CDR1 and CDR2: SGHRS, YFSETQ.